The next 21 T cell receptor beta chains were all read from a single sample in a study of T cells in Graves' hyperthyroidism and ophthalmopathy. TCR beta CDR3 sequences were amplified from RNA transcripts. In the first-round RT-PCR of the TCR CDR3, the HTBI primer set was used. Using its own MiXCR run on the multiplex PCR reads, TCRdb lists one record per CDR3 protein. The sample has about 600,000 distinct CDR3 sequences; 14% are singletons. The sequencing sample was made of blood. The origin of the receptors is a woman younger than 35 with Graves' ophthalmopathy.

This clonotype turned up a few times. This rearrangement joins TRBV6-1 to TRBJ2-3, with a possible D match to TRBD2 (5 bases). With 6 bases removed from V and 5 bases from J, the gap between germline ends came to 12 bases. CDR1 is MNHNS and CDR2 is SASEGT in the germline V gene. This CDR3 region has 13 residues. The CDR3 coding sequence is TGTGCCAGCAGAGCTATCGGAGGAGATACGCAGTATTTT. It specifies CASRAIGGDTQYF.

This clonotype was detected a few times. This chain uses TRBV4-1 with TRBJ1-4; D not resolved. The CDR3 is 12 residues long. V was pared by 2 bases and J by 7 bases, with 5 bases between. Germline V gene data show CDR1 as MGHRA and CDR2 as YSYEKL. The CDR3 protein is CASSQFSEKLFF. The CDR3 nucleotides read TGCGCCAGCAGCCAATTTAGTGAAAAACTGTTTTTT.

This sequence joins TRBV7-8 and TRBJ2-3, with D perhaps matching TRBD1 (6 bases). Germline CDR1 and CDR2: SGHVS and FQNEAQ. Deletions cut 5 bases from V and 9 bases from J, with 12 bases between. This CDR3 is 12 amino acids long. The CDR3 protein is CASSDTTGTQYF. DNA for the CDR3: TGTGCCAGCAGCGACACGACAGGCACGCAGTATTTT.

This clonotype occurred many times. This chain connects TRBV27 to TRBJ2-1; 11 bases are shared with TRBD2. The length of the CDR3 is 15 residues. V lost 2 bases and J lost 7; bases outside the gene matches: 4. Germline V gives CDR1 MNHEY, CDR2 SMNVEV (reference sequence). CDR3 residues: CASSLVAGGMNEQFF. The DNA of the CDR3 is TGTGCCAGCAGTTTAGTAGCGGGAGGGATGAATGAGCAGTTCTTC.

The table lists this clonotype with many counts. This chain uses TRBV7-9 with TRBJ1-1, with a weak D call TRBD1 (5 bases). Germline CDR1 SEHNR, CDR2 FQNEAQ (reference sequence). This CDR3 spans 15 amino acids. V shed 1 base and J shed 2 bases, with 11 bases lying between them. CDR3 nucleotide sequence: TGTGCCAGCAGCTTAGGTGCAGGGCGCAACACTGAAGCTTTCTTT. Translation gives CASSLGAGRNTEAFF.

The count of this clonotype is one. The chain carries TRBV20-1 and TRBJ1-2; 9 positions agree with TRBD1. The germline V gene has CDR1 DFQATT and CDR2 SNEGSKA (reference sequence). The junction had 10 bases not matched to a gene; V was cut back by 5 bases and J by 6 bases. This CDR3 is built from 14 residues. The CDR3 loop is CSAETGTGIHGYTF. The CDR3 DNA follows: TGCAGTGCTGAAACCGGGACAGGGATCCATGGCTACACCTTC.

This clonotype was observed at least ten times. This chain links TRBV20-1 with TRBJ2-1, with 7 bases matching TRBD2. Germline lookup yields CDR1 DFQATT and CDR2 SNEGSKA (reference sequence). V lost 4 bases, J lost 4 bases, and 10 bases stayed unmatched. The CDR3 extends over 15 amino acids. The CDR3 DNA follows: TGCAGTGCTAACCCTCCTAGCGGTAATTACAATGAGCAGTTCTTC. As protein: CSANPPSGNYNEQFF.

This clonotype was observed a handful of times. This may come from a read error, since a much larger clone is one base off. CDR3 coding DNA: TGTGCCAGCAGCTTAGTGGGACGGGTAGTAAACTATGGCTACACCTTC. Translated: CASSLVGRVVNYGYTF. V is TRBV7-9 and J is TRBJ1-2, with D tentatively TRBD1 (5 bases). Trimming took 1 base from V and 2 from J, leaving 14 bases between them. The germline gives CDR1 SEHNR, CDR2 FQNEAQ (reference sequence). The CDR3 length is 16 residues.

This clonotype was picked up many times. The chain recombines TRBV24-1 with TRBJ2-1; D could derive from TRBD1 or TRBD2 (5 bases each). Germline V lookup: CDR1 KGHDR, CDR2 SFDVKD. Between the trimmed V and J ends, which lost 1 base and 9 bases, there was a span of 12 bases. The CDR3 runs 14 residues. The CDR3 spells CATSDLKRGLEQFF. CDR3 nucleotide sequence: TGTGCCACCAGTGATTTAAAGAGGGGCCTTGAGCAGTTCTTC.

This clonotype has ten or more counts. CDR3 region: CASSPEVQFF. DNA for the CDR3: TGTGCCAGCAGCCCGGAGGTGCAGTTCTTC. This chain uses TRBV11-2 with TRBJ2-1, with a tentative D call TRBD2 (5 bases). The CDR3 loop spans 10 amino acids. CDR1 and CDR2 (germline): SGHAT, FQNNGV. Trimming pared 5 bases from V and 12 bases from J, leaving 8 bases between. The variable domain in full, with the rest retrieved from reference TRBV11-2 and TRBJ2-1, is EAGVAQSPRYKIIEKRQSVAFWCNPISGHATLYWYQQILGQGPKLLIQFQNNGVVDDSQLPKDRFSAERLKGVDSTLKIQPAKLEDSAVYLCASSPEVQFFGPGTRLTVL.

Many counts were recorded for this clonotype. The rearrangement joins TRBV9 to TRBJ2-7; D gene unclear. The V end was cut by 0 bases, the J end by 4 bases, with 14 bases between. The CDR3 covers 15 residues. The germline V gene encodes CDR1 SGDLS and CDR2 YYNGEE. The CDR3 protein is CASSVAGSGMYEQYF. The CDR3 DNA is TGTGCCAGCAGCGTAGCTGGGTCTGGTATGTACGAGCAGTACTTC.

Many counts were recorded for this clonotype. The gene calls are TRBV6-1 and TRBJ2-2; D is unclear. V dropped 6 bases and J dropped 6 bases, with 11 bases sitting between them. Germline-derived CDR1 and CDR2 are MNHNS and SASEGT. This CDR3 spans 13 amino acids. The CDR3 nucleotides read TGTGCCAGCAGGTTTAGTGTGGCCGGGGAGCTGTTTTTT. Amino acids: CASRFSVAGELFF.

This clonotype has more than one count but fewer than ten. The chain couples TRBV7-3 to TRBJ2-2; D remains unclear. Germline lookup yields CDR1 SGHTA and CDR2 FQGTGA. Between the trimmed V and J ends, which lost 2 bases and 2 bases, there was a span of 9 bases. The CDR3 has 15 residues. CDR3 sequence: CASSLFPRNTGELFF. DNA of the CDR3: TGTGCCAGCAGCTTATTCCCTCGTAACACCGGGGAGCTGTTTTTT. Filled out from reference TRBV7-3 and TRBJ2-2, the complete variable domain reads GAGVSQTPSNKVTEKGKYVELRCDPISGHTALYWYRQSLGQGPEFLIYFQGTGAADDSGLPNDRFFAVRPEGSVSTLKIQRTERGDSAVYLCASSLFPRNTGELFFGEGSRLTVL.

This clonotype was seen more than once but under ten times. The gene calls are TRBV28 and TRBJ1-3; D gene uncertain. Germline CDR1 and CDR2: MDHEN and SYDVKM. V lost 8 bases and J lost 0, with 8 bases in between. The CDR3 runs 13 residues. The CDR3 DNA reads TGTGCCAGCGTAGGCAGCTCTGGAAACACCATATATTTT. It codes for CASVGSSGNTIYF. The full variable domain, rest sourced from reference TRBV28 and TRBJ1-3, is DVKVTQSSRYLVKRTGEKVFLECVQDMDHENMFWYRQDPGLGLRLIYFSYDVKMKEKGDIPEGYSVSREKKERFSLILESASTNQTSMYLCASVGSSGNTIYFGEGSWLTVV.

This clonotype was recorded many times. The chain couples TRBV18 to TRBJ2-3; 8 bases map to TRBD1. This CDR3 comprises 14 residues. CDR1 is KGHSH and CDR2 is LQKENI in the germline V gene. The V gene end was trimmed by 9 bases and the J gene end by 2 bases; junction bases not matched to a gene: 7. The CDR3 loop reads CASQGQVVTDTQYF. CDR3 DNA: TGTGCCAGTCAGGGACAGGTTGTCACAGATACGCAGTATTTT.

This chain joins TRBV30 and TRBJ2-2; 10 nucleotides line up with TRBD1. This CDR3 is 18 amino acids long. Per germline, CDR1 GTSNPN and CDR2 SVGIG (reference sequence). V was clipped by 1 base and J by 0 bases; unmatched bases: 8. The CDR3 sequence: CAWSALGQGHANTGELFF. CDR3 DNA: TGTGCCTGGAGTGCGTTGGGACAGGGGCACGCGAACACCGGGGAGCTGTTTTTT.

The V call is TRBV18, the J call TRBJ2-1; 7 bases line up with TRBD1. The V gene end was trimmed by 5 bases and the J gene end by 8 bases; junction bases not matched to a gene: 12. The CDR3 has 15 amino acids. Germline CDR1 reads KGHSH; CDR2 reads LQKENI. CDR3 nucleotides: TGTGCCAGCTCATCGGGACAGACCCTTATTTATGAGCAGTTCTTC. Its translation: CASSSGQTLIYEQFF.

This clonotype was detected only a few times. The CDR3 spells CASSPMAGDLYNEQFF. Written as DNA, the CDR3 is TGTGCCAGCTCACCAATGGCGGGAGATCTCTACAATGAGCAGTTCTTC. The chain joins TRBV18 to TRBJ2-1, with 7 bases that match TRBD2. Germline V gene sequence: CDR1 KGHSH, CDR2 LQKENI. Trimming removed 2 bases from V and 3 bases from J; junction bases left unmatched: 7. The CDR3 consists of 16 residues.

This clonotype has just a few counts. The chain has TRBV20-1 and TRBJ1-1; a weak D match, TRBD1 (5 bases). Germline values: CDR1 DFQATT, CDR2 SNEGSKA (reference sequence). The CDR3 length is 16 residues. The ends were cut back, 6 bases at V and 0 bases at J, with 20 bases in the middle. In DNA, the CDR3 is TGCAGTGCCGCAAGGGAGGGGCCCTTTATGAACACTGAAGCTTTCTTT. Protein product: CSAAREGPFMNTEAFF.

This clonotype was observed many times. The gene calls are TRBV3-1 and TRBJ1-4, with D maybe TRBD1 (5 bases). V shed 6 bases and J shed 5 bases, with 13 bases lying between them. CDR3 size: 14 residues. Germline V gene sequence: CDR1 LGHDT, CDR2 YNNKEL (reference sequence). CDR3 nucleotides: TGTGCCAGCAGAAGACAGCGAGGGAATGAAAAACTGTTTTTT. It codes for CASRRQRGNEKLFF.

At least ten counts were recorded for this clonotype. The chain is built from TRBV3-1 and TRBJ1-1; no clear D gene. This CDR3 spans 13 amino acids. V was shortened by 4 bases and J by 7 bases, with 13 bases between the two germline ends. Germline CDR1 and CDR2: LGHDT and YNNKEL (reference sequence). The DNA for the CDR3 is TGTGCCAGCAGCCTGGGCCGGAGGTTTGAAGCTTTCTTT. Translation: CASSLGRRFEAFF.